The rows below give T cell receptor beta chains drawn from one sample of a study of cytomegalovirus exposure and HLA in healthy donors. The repertoire was sequenced with immunoSEQ multiplex PCR; TCRdb's copy has only in-frame clones and lacks some. The data show under 150,000 clones, about 79% seen once. Source material: PBMCs. These receptors were collected from a man aged 45-65 years in good health and CMV-seronegative. Both conserved end residues are trimmed from each CDR3. A D gene is named only where the DNA matches it firmly.

v_gene: TRBV2
d_gene: TRBD1
CDR3aa: ASSGQDYEQY

v_gene: TRBV6-6
d_gene: TRBD1
CDR3aa: ASSLIGQEQY

v_gene: TRBV7-9
d_gene: NA
CDR3aa: ASSRDRGSYGYT

v_gene: TRBV4-2
d_gene: NA
CDR3aa: ASSQRDRQAGTNEQY

v_gene: TRBV5-4
d_gene: TRBD2
CDR3aa: ASSTPSGGFI

v_gene: TRBV9
d_gene: TRBD2
CDR3aa: ASRGTSGSQETQY

v_gene: TRBV5-6
d_gene: TRBD1
CDR3aa: ASSLGDSPYEQY

v_gene: TRBV11-3
d_gene: TRBD2
CDR3aa: ASSSGLAGGHEQY

v_gene: TRBV5-5
d_gene: NA
CDR3aa: ASSLVLGYTEAF

v_gene: TRBV4-1
d_gene: NA
CDR3aa: ASSQQGSDTQY

v_gene: TRBV9
d_gene: TRBD1
CDR3aa: ASSQQGQSEAF

v_gene: TRBV4-2
d_gene: TRBD1
CDR3aa: ASSQDSGGVQPQH

v_gene: TRBV6-6
d_gene: NA
CDR3aa: AYRGSLGPGDTQY

v_gene: TRBV7-2
d_gene: NA
CDR3aa: ASSSDRYEAF

v_gene: TRBV10-3
d_gene: NA
CDR3aa: AISEFEYTEAF

v_gene: TRBV9
d_gene: TRBD2
CDR3aa: ASSVGPQRGEVTQY

v_gene: TRBV2
d_gene: TRBD2
CDR3aa: ASSDLGLAQETQY

v_gene: TRBV29-1
d_gene: NA
CDR3aa: SAAGSSVDGYT

v_gene: TRBV5-1
d_gene: TRBD2
CDR3aa: ASSPRTSGGSDTQY

v_gene: TRBV7-8
d_gene: NA
CDR3aa: ASSLRSLTEAF

v_gene: TRBV27
d_gene: NA
CDR3aa: ASSLSGGYEQY

v_gene: TRBV2
d_gene: TRBD1
CDR3aa: ASSPPTGGAGEKLF

v_gene: TRBV18
d_gene: TRBD2
CDR3aa: ASSPPGLAGETQY

v_gene: TRBV6-5
d_gene: NA
CDR3aa: ASSYLSGLRNTEAF

v_gene: TRBV4-2
d_gene: TRBD1
CDR3aa: ASSQDIRTGGSNYGYT

v_gene: TRBV12-5
d_gene: NA
CDR3aa: ASGLATGTENEKLF

v_gene: TRBV7-8
d_gene: TRBD2
CDR3aa: ASSTSPGTSGGTNEQF

v_gene: TRBV10-1
d_gene: NA
CDR3aa: ASSNSGTSGYT

v_gene: TRBV5-5
d_gene: NA
CDR3aa: ASSPWGESTIY

v_gene: TRBV27
d_gene: TRBD2
CDR3aa: ASSLWEGETQY